This paragraph reports one T cell receptor beta chain. The assay was immunoSEQ multiplex PCR, and TCRdb's table has in-frame clones only and misses some. The sample contains 440,000 or so clones, roughly nine tenths of which appear only once. Treatment specified: around 19 received Ad26.COV2.S at low or high dose, single or two shots; 5 received placebo; per-sample allocation not given. Sampling happened 63 days after the first vaccine or placebo injection. Vaccine was an Ad26 vector expressing Wuhan-strain SARS-CoV-2 spike. This sample stems from a study of Ad26.COV2.S vaccination and SARS-CoV-2 variants. In germline, CDR1 is GTSNPN, CDR2 SVGIG (reference sequence). The CDR3 is 15 residues long. V lost 0 bases to trimming and J lost 4 bases, with 15 bases between them.

The chain carries TRBV30 and TRBJ1-2, with a possible D match to TRBD1 (5 bases). This specimen consisted of peripheral blood, obtained in a trial of Ad26.COV2.S vaccine versus placebo. The TCR originated in a person between 18 and 60 years old who received the Ad26.COV2.S COVID-19 vaccine or a placebo. Here the CDR3 reads CAWSVRGTQFYGYTF. The CDR3 bases are TGTGCCTGGAGTGTACGTGGGACTCAGTTCTATGGCTACACCTTC. Drawing the rest from reference TRBV30 and TRBJ1-2, the complete variable domain is SQTIHQWPATLVQPVGSPLSLECTVEGTSNPNLYWYRQAAGRGLQLLFYSVGIGQISSEVPQNLSASRPQDRQFILSSKKLLLSDSGFYLCAWSVRGTQFYGYTFGSGTRLTVV.